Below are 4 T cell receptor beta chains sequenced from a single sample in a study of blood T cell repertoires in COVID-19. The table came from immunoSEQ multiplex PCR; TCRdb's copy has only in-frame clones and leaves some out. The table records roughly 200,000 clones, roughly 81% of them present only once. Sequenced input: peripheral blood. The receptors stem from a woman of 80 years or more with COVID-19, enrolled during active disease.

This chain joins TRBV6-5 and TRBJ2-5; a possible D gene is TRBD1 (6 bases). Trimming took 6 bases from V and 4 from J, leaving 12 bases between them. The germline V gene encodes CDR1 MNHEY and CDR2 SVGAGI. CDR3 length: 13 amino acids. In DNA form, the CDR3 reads TGTGCCAGCAGACTACAGGGTGCAGAGACCCAGTACTTC. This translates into CASRLQGAETQYF.

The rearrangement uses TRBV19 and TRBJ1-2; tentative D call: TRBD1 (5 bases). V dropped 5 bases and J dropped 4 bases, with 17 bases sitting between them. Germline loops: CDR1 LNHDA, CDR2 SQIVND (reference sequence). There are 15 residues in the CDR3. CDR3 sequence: CASSQIPAGTYGYTF. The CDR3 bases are TGTGCCAGTAGTCAGATCCCCGCGGGGACCTATGGCTACACCTTC.

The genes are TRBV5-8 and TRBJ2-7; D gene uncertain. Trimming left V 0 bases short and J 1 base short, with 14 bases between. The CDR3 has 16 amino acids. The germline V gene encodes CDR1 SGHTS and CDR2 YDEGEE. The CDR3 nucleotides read TGTGCCAGCAGCTTGGCCGCAAGACATGGATCCTACGAGCAGTACTTC. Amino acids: CASSLAARHGSYEQYF.

This CDR3 reads CASSPQGLPNEKLFF. The CDR3 region has the DNA TGTGCCAGTAGTCCCCAGGGGTTACCAAATGAAAAACTGTTTTTT. The chain has TRBV19 and TRBJ1-4, with D tentatively TRBD1 (6 bases). The CDR3 is 15 residues long. Deletions cut 5 bases from V and 5 bases from J, with 15 bases between. The germline gives CDR1 LNHDA, CDR2 SQIVND (reference sequence).